The present TCR beta chain was sequenced within a study of blood T cells in healthy people across ages. This CDR3 region has 16 residues. Trimming cost V 4 bases and J 6 bases; bases outside gene matches: 4. Germline CDR1 is SGHRS and CDR2 is YFSETQ. Those donating, healthy Caucasian individuals from Russia, were aged about 6 to 100. Peripheral blood, around 9.4 milliliters per donor, was collected. The second PCR ran about 7 to 12 cycles with a sample-barcoded 5' primer and J-beta primers. CDR3-containing paired-end reads numbering at least 2.5 million came from each sample. TCRdb re-called the 5' RACE reads through MiXCR, storing one row per CDR3 protein. The repertoire holds 2 million or so distinct CDR3 sequences, with approximately 50% as singletons.

The rearrangement uses TRBV5-1 and TRBJ2-1, with 16 bases lining up with TRBD2. The sequence derives from a woman in her 40s in good health. Material for sequencing was blood. The CDR3, as DNA: TGCGCCAGCAGCGCCGGGACTAGCGGGGGGGGCAATGAGCAGTTCTTC. It encodes CASSAGTSGGGNEQFF.